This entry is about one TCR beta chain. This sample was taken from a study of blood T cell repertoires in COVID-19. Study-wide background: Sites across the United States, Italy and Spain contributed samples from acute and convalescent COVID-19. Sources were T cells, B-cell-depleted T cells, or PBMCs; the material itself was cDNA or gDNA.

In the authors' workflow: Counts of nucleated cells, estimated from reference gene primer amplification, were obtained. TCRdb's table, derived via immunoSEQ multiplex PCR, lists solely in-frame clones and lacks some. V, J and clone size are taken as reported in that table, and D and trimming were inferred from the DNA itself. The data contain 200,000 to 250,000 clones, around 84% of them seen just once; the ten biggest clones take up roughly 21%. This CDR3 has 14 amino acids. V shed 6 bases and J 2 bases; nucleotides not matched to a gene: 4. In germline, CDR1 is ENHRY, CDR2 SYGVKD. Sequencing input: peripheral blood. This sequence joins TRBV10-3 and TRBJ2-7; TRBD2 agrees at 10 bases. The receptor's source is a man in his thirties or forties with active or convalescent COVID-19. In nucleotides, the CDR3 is TGTGCCATCAGGGAAGCGGGGGGGCCCTACGAGCAGTACTTC. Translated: CAIREAGGPYEQYF.